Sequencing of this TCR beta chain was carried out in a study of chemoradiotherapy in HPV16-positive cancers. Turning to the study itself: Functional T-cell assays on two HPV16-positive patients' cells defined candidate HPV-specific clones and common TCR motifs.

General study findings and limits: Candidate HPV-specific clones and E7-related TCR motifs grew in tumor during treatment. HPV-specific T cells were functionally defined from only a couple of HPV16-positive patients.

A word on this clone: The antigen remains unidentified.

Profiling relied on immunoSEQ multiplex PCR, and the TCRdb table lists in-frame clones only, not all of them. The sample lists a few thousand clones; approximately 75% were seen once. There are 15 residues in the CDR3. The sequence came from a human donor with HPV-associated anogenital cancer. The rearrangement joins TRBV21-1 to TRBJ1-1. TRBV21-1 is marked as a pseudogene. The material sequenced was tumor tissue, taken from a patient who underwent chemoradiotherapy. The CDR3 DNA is TGTGCCAGCAGCAAAGAAACGGTAAGGAACACTGAAGCTTTCTTT. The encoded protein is CASSKETVRNTEAFF.